This T cell receptor (beta chain) was retrieved from a study of blood T cell repertoires in COVID-19. Study in general: The study drew acute and convalescent COVID-19 samples from the United States, Italy and Spain. T cells, B-cell-depleted T cells, or PBMCs provided the cDNA or gDNA that served as material.

Looked up from germline, CDR1 is SGHRS and CDR2 is YFSETQ. The CDR3 consists of 15 residues. The V and J ends lost 4 bases and 4 bases, in that order; junction bases with no gene match: 8. As handled by the study authors: The assay estimated nucleated cells by amplifying reference gene primers. Method: immunoSEQ multiplex PCR; TCRdb's copy keeps in-frame clones and lacks some. The D gene and trimming were derived from the DNA, and the V and J assignments and clone size from that table. This sample has approximately 40,000 clones, with roughly nine tenths found just once. The clonotype comes from an elderly woman in a cohort sampled during active or convalescent COVID-19. Source material: peripheral blood. The rearrangement joins TRBV5-1 to TRBJ1-1; 9 nucleotides line up with TRBD1. CDR3 coding DNA: TGCGCCAGCAGCGAGGGACAGGGTGGGGTCACTGAAGCTTTCTTT. Its translation is CASSEGQGGVTEAFF.